These 8 T cell receptor beta chains were sequenced from one sample in a study of cytomegalovirus exposure and HLA in healthy donors. TCRdb's table, derived via immunoSEQ multiplex PCR, lists solely in-frame clones and lacks some. The sample holds 250,000 to 350,000 clones, about nine tenths seen once. Sequenced: PBMCs. The origin of the receptors is a woman between 18 and 29 years old in good health and CMV-seronegative.

J is TRBJ2-1 and V is TRBV7-9, with 7 bases identical to TRBD2. V trimming: 7 bases; J trimming: 2 bases; junction bases outside the gene matches: 2. The CDR3 spans 13 residues. Germline assignment: CDR1 SEHNR and CDR2 FQNEAQ (reference sequence). As DNA, the CDR3 is TGTGCCAGCATGAGCGGGGCCTACAATGAGCAGTTCTTC. Amino acids: CASMSGAYNEQFF.

In its sample, this clone was seen once. CDR3 sequence (DNA): TGTGCCAGTAGTATCTCAGCGGGAGAGGTGTACGAGCAGTACTTC. Amino acid sequence: CASSISAGEVYEQYF. V is TRBV19 and J is TRBJ2-7, with TRBD2 matching over 8 bases. CDR3 length: 15 amino acids. V shed 3 bases and J 4 bases; nucleotides not matched to a gene: 8. Germline-derived CDR1 and CDR2 are LNHDA and SQIVND (reference sequence). The whole variable domain, filled in from reference TRBV19 and TRBJ2-7, reads DGGITQSPKYLFRKEGQNVTLSCEQNLNHDAMYWYRQDPGQGLRLIYYSQIVNDFQKGDIAEGYSVSREKKESFPLTVTSAQKNPTAFYLCASSISAGEVYEQYFGPGTRLTVT.

The chain uses TRBV4-2 and TRBJ2-3, with 10 bases matching TRBD2. The V gene's germline CDR1 is LGHNA and CDR2 YNFKEQ. The J segment lost 6 bases and the V segment lost 4 bases, leaving 19 bases of the junction unmatched. This CDR3 region has 19 residues. The CDR3 region is CASSPLLLSRTSGEDTQYF. Here the CDR3 DNA reads TGTGCCAGCAGCCCGTTATTACTTTCCCGGACTAGCGGCGAGGATACGCAGTATTTT.

The chain links TRBV18 to TRBJ2-1; D call uncertain. The CDR3 loop spans 15 amino acids. The germline V gene has CDR1 KGHSH and CDR2 LQKENI. Trimming stripped 2 bases from V and 0 bases from J, with 8 bases between. The CDR3 protein is CASSPVRSSYNEQFF. DNA for the CDR3: TGTGCCAGCTCACCAGTGCGATCCTCCTACAATGAGCAGTTCTTC.

The rearrangement uses TRBV18 and TRBJ1-1; 8 positions match TRBD1. The CDR3 spans 15 residues. The trim removed 5 bases at V and 2 bases at J, leaving 7 bases unmatched. Germline V gives CDR1 KGHSH, CDR2 LQKENI. The CDR3 here is CASSYRTGRNTEAFF. DNA for the CDR3: TGTGCCAGCTCATATCGGACAGGGAGAAACACTGAAGCTTTCTTT.

The rearrangement uses TRBV27 and TRBJ2-7, with 12 bases aligning to TRBD2. Per the germline V gene, CDR1 is MNHEY and CDR2 is SMNVEV (reference sequence). This CDR3 has 16 amino acids. Trimming at V came to 5 bases and at J to 4 bases, leaving 9 bases not matched to a gene. The CDR3 here is CASSPQTSGRNYEQYF. CDR3 nucleotide sequence: TGTGCCAGCAGTCCGCAGACTAGCGGGAGAAATTACGAGCAGTACTTC.

The chain couples TRBV9 to TRBJ2-1, with 9 nucleotides matching TRBD2. Germline V gene sequence: CDR1 SGDLS, CDR2 YYNGEE. This CDR3 spans 15 amino acids. V lost 0 bases, J lost 10 bases, and 8 bases stayed unmatched. CDR3: CASSVDPSGEGEQFF. The CDR3 DNA is TGTGCCAGCAGCGTAGACCCTAGCGGGGAAGGGGAGCAGTTCTTC.

This chain uses TRBV5-1 with TRBJ2-5, with 8 bases lining up with TRBD2. Germline V gene data show CDR1 as SGHRS and CDR2 as YFSETQ. J was trimmed by 5 bases and V by 0 bases; bases with no gene match: 9. This CDR3 spans 16 amino acids. The CDR3 bases are TGCGCCAGCAGCTTGGGGCCGGGACTAGGGGCGGAGACCCAGTACTTC. Its translation is CASSLGPGLGAETQYF.